This T cell receptor beta chain was captured in a study of lung T cells in sarcoidosis with Löfgren's syndrome. Within the sample, this clonotype is large. Trimming took 3 bases from V and 12 from J, leaving 12 bases between them. The CDR3 has 11 residues. From germline, CDR1 is DFQATT and CDR2 SNEGSKA (reference sequence). TCRdb independently ran MiXCR on the reads; one entry per CDR3 protein. The sample carries 2,000 to 2,500 distinct CDR3 sequences, under 30% recorded once. The material sequenced was CD4+ T cells from PBMCs. The rearrangement uses TRBV20-1 and TRBJ2-1; D call uncertain. The TCR originated in a human donor with sarcoidosis (Löfgren's syndrome or another form), or a control subject (not recorded which). In DNA, the CDR3 is TGCAGTGCTAGTAAGGTCCAGATGCAGTTCTTC. This translates into CSASKVQMQFF.